What follows is one T cell receptor beta chain and its context. This record comes from a study of Ad26.COV2.S vaccination and SARS-CoV-2 variants. Overall study context: Each vaccinee took Ad26.COV2.S intramuscularly, once or twice 56 days apart.

This table comes from immunoSEQ multiplex PCR, and its TCRdb copy is limited to in-frame clones, with some not included. Among a few hundred thousand clones listed, about 88% were seen once. Treatment reported: 15 to 20 received Ad26.COV2.S at low or high dose, single or two shots; several received placebo; per-sample allocation not given. Sampling was done on day 63 after the first vaccine or placebo injection. In Boston, the donor was an adult between 18-55 years of age. The CDR3 is 15 residues long. Germline lookup yields CDR1 SGHNT and CDR2 YYREEE (reference sequence). V was shortened by 4 bases and J by 4 bases, with 17 bases between the two germline ends.

The sample in question was peripheral blood, obtained in a trial of Ad26.COV2.S vaccine versus placebo. The source of this sequence is a person between 18 and 65 years old who received the Ad26.COV2.S COVID-19 vaccine or a placebo. This chain joins TRBV5-4 and TRBJ1-2, with D possibly being TRBD1 (6 bases). CDR3 bases: TGTGCCAGCAGCGTCCAGGGAAGGGGGGTCTATGGCTACACCTTC. It codes for CASSVQGRGVYGYTF.